This T cell receptor beta chain derives from a study of cytomegalovirus exposure and HLA in healthy donors. Overall study context: A preliminary data release comprised 70 million to 95 million unique TCRs obtained from HLA-typed donors. Whole-study findings and limits: Reported results showed that the classifier diagnosed cytomegalovirus status with high specificity and sensitivity. CMV serostatus was the only recorded immune exposure for donors. When a later analysis was performed, an Asian-associated ancestry cluster reportedly had fewer N-insertions than the roughly 690-donor mean.

This CDR3 is 15 amino acids long. V shed 2 bases and J shed 3 bases, with 13 bases lying between them. Germline-derived CDR1 and CDR2 are LGHNA and YNFKEQ. PCR involved 60 Vbeta and 13 Jbeta primers. Produced via immunoSEQ multiplex PCR; TCRdb's table is partial and in-frame only. The table includes approximately 110,000 clones, roughly 67% detected once. In the case of this clone: What it binds is unknown.

This chain joins TRBV4-2 and TRBJ1-2; D gene uncertain. The sequencing sample was made of PBMCs. This TCR was recovered from a man aged 18 to 30 in good health and CMV-seropositive. CDR3 DNA: TGTGCCAGCAGCCAACCCCCAGGTTCCTACTATGGCTACACCTTC. Protein sequence: CASSQPPGSYYGYTF.